The 11 T cell receptor beta chains below come from one sample, sequenced in a study of cytomegalovirus exposure and HLA in healthy donors. The PCR ran on 60 Vbeta and 13 Jbeta primers. Sequencing used immunoSEQ multiplex PCR; TCRdb keeps in-frame clones, though not all of them. The repertoire holds some 81,000 clones, with roughly 73% as singletons. The specimen was PBMCs. The source is a woman aged 40 to 49 in good health and CMV-seropositive.

About this clone itself: An end of the junction differs from the germline gene, which may be a read error. V is TRBV7-9 and J is TRBJ1-1, with D possibly TRBD1 on 6 matching bases. Germline V lookup: CDR1 SEHNR, CDR2 FQNEAQ (reference sequence). CDR3 size: 15 residues. This CDR3 reads CVSSLALTGYTEAFF. CDR3 DNA: TGTGTCAGCAGCTTAGCCCTGACAGGATACACTGAAGCTTTCTTT.

In DNA, the CDR3 is TGTGCCAGCAGCCCGTTGGGGGGAGGACGGGTCGAGCAGTACTTC. This translates into CASSPLGGGRVEQYF. This chain connects TRBV7-2 to TRBJ2-7; the D gene is possibly TRBD2 (6 bases). CDR1 SGHTA and CDR2 FQGNSA come from the germline V gene. V lost 5 bases and J 6 bases, leaving 20 bases between the germline ends. The CDR3 is made up of 15 amino acids.

This clone occurred a few times. This chain uses TRBV5-1 with TRBJ1-1; perhaps TRBD1 as D (5 bases). The CDR3 extends over 12 amino acids. The germline V gene has CDR1 SGHRS and CDR2 YFSETQ. Deletions cut 6 bases from V and 5 bases from J, with 11 bases between. The CDR3 spells CASTAGTTEAFF. The CDR3 nucleotides read TGCGCCAGCACGGCAGGGACTACTGAAGCTTTCTTT.

The rearrangement joins TRBV20-1 to TRBJ2-3, with D unresolved. Trimming removed 6 bases from V and 9 bases from J, with 13 bases in between. This CDR3 has 11 amino acids. From germline, CDR1 is DFQATT and CDR2 SNEGSKA (reference sequence). The chain's CDR3 is CSAPPGLTQYF. The CDR3, as DNA: TGCAGTGCCCCACCCGGGTTGACGCAGTATTTT.

V gene TRBV10-3 combines with J gene TRBJ1-3; D gene unclear. This CDR3 has 14 amino acids. Germline assignment: CDR1 ENHRY and CDR2 SYGVKD. V was shortened by 4 bases and J by 8 bases, with 15 bases between the two germline ends. CDR3: CAISGSTLGDTIYF. The CDR3 DNA sequence: TGTGCCATCAGTGGTTCGACCCTAGGAGACACCATATATTTT.

The chain has TRBV19 and TRBJ1-1, with D maybe TRBD1 (6 bases). The CDR3 totals 13 residues. Germline V gives CDR1 LNHDA, CDR2 SQIVND (reference sequence). Trimming shortened V by 8 bases and J by 1 base, and 11 bases separated the two germline ends. CDR3 nucleotide sequence: TGTGCCAGTCGGGGACACCCGAACACTGAAGCTTTCTTT. Translated, it gives CASRGHPNTEAFF.

The DNA for the CDR3 is TGTGCCAGCTCACCTATGGCGGGTACCGATAACTATGGCTACACCTTC. Its translation: CASSPMAGTDNYGYTF. The rearrangement uses TRBV18 and TRBJ1-2; no clear D. Germline CDR1 and CDR2: KGHSH and LQKENI. The CDR3 covers 16 residues. V was cut by 3 bases and J by 1 base, with 15 bases left in between.

This clone was picked up a small number of times. This chain links TRBV19 with TRBJ2-1, with TRBD2 identical over 8 bases. Germline V CDR1 and CDR2: LNHDA, SQIVND (reference sequence). CDR3 length: 16 residues. The junction had 21 bases not matched to a gene; V was cut back by 10 bases and J by 10 bases. The CDR3 DNA reads TGTGCCACCGGGAGGGGGGCGCGGGGCCCAGGCCAGGAGCAGTTCTTC. It encodes CATGRGARGPGQEQFF.

V gene TRBV2 combines with J gene TRBJ1-1; D is unresolved. With 2 bases removed from V and 5 bases from J, the gap between germline ends came to 12 bases. Germline CDR1 is SNHLY and CDR2 is FYNNEI. The CDR3 is 14 residues long. For the CDR3, the DNA is TGTGCCAGCAGTGAAACTCCCGGCGGTACTGAAGCTTTCTTT. This encodes CASSETPGGTEAFF. The full variable domain, with the rest looked up from reference TRBV2 and TRBJ1-1, is EPEVTQTPSHQVTQMGQEVILRCVPISNHLYFYWYRQILGQKVEFLVSFYNNEISEKSEIFDDQFSVERPDGSNFTLKIRSTKLEDSAMYFCASSETPGGTEAFFGQGTRLTVV.

This clone came up a few times. The V and J genes are TRBV7-9 and TRBJ2-3, with D hard to call. CDR1 is SEHNR, CDR2 FQNEAQ, per germline (reference sequence). V lost 5 bases and J 0 bases, leaving 3 bases between the germline ends. This CDR3 has 12 residues. As DNA, the CDR3 is TGTGCCAGCAGCCCTAGCACAGATACGCAGTATTTT. It yields the protein CASSPSTDTQYF.

This clone was observed a few times. This chain links TRBV18 with TRBJ1-5; D gene unclear. The V gene's germline CDR1 is KGHSH and CDR2 LQKENI. The germline V and J ends were trimmed by 3 bases and 4 bases, with 7 bases remaining between them. The CDR3 spans 13 residues. In nucleotides, the CDR3 is TGTGCCAGCTCACCTGACGGGAATCAGCCCCAGCATTTT. This sequence encodes CASSPDGNQPQHF.